This TCR beta chain is from a study of T cells after yellow fever vaccination. Regarding the study as a whole: From the bulk population, abundant clonotypes could contaminate and appear within FACS-sorted repertoires.

The CDR3 is 17 residues long. CDR1 and CDR2 from the germline V gene are DFQATT and SNEGSKA (reference sequence). Trimming stripped 7 bases from V and 0 bases from J, with 22 bases between. A universal primer site and UMIs were added as TCR cDNA was made by 5'RACE template switching. TCRdb fed the 5' RACE reads into MiXCR, producing one record per CDR3 protein. The profile covers about 45,000 distinct CDR3 sequences, with 6% to 7% appearing a single time and 15% taken by the ten largest. This receptor was obtained from a man aged 30 to 39 who received the YFV17D yellow fever vaccine. The V gene is TRBV20-1, the J gene TRBJ2-1, with D tentatively TRBD1 or TRBD2 (5 bases each). Sample: CD8+ T cells not binding an NS4B(214-222) dextramer, sorted from PBMCs, taken 45 days after the yellow fever booster vaccination. The CDR3 loop is CSGSLYGTDASYNEQFF. In DNA form, the CDR3 reads TGCAGTGGTTCTTTATACGGGACCGACGCCTCCTACAATGAGCAGTTCTTC.